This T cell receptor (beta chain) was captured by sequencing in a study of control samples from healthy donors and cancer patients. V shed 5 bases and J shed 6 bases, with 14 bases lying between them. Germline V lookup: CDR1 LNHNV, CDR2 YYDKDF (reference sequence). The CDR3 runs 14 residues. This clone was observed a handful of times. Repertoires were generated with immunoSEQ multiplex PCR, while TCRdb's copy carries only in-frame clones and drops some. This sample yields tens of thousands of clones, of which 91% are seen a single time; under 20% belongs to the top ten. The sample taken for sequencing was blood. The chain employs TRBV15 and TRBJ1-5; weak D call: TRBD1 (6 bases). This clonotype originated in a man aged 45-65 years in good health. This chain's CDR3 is CATSPRGPSQPQHF. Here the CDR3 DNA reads TGTGCCACCAGCCCCCGGGGGCCTAGTCAGCCCCAGCATTTT.